This T cell receptor (beta chain) was sequenced during a study of blood T cell repertoires in COVID-19. Per the germline V gene, CDR1 is SGDLS and CDR2 is YYNGEE. The V end lost 3 bases, the J end lost 3 bases, and 7 bases lay between the germline ends. CDR3 length: 13 residues. Here immunoSEQ multiplex PCR was the method, and the copy in TCRdb shows in-frame clones only, minus some. Of around 80,000 clones listed, 65% to 85% were seen once; the top ten hold over 10%. This receptor was identified in a man aged 50 to 59 with COVID-19, enrolled during active disease. The sample taken for sequencing was peripheral blood. This chain uses TRBV9 with TRBJ1-5, with no clear D. CDR3 nucleotide sequence: TGTGCCAGCAGCGGAGGGCTCAATCAGCCCCAGCATTTT. This gives the protein CASSGGLNQPQHF. Full variable domain (remainder filled in from reference TRBV9 and TRBJ1-5): DSGVTQTPKHLITATGQRVTLRCSPRSGDLSVYWYQQSLDQGLQFLIQYYNGEERAKGNILERFSAQQFPDLHSELNLSSLELGDSALYFCASSGGLNQPQHFGDGTRLSIL.